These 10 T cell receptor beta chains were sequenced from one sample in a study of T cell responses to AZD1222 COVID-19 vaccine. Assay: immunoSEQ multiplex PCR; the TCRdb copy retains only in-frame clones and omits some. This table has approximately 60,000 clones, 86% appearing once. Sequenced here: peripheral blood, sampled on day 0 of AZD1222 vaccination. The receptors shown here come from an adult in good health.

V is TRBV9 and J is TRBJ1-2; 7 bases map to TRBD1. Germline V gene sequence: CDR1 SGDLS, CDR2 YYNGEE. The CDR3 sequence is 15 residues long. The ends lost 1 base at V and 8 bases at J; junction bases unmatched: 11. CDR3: CASSVSRRGGAGYTF. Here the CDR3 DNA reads TGTGCCAGCAGCGTATCCCGAAGAGGGGGCGCAGGCTACACCTTC.

CDR3 DNA sequence: TGTGCCAGCAGCTTAGTGGGCCAGGAGCAGTTCTTC. Protein product: CASSLVGQEQFF. The chain employs TRBV7-9 and TRBJ2-1; D is unclear. The CDR3 runs to 12 residues. Germline CDR1 SEHNR, CDR2 FQNEAQ (reference sequence). Trimming took 1 base from V and 10 from J, leaving 8 bases between them.

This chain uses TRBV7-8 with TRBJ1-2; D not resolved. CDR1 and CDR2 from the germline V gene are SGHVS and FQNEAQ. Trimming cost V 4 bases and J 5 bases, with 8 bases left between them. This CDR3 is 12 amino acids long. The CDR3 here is CASSSAPYGYTF. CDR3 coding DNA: TGTGCCAGCAGCTCCGCCCCTTATGGCTACACCTTC.

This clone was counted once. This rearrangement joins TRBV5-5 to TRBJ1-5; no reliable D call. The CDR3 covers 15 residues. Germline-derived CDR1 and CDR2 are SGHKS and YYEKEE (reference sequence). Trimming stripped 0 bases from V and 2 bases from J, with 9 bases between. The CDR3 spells CASSLVGSGNQPQHF. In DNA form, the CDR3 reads TGTGCCAGCAGCTTGGTGGGGTCTGGCAATCAGCCCCAGCATTTT.

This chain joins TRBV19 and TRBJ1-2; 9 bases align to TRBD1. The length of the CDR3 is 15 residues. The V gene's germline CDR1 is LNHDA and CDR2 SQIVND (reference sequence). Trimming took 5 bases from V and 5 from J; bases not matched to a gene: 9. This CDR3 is CASSQLGQGIYGYTF. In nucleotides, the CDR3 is TGTGCCAGTAGTCAATTAGGACAGGGGATTTATGGCTACACCTTC.

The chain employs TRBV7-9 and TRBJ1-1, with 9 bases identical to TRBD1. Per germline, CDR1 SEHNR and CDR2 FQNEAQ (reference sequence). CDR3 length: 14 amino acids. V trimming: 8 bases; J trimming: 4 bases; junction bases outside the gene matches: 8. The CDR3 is CASSRDRGGTEAFF. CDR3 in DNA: TGTGCCAGCTCTAGAGACAGGGGGGGCACTGAAGCTTTCTTT.

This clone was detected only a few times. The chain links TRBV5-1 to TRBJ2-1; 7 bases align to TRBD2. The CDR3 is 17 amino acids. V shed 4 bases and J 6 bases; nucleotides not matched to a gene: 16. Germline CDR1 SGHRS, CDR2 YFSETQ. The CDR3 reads CASSPGYLGRESNEQFF. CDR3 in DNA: TGCGCCAGCAGCCCTGGATACCTAGGGCGGGAGTCCAATGAGCAGTTCTTC.

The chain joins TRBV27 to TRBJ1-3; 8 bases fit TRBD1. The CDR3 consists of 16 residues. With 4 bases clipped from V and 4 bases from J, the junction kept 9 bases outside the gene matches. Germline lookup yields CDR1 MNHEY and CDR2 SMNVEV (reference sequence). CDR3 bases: TGTGCCAGCAGTTCCTATTCGGGACAGGTGGGAAACACCATATATTTT. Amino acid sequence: CASSSYSGQVGNTIYF.

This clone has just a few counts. The CDR3 DNA is TGTGCCAGCAGTTTCTACACCGGGACAGGCTTATATAGCAATCAGCCCCAGCATTTT. This codes for CASSFYTGTGLYSNQPQHF. The chain uses TRBV28 and TRBJ1-5; TRBD1 aligns across 8 bases. Looked up from germline, CDR1 is MDHEN and CDR2 is SYDVKM. The ends lost 3 bases at V and 0 bases at J; junction bases unmatched: 13. There are 19 residues in the CDR3. The whole variable domain, remainder taken from reference TRBV28 and TRBJ1-5, is DVKVTQSSRYLVKRTGEKVFLECVQDMDHENMFWYRQDPGLGLRLIYFSYDVKMKEKGDIPEGYSVSREKKERFSLILESASTNQTSMYLCASSFYTGTGLYSNQPQHFGDGTRLSIL.

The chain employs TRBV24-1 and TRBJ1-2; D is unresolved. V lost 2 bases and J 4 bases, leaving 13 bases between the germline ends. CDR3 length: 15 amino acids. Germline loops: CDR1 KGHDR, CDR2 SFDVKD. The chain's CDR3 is CATSDSGQVRYGYTF. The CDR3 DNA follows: TGTGCCACCAGTGATTCAGGCCAGGTCCGCTATGGCTACACCTTC.